This T cell receptor beta chain was captured in a study of shared clonotypes between healthy human individuals. Study-wide context: Researchers assigned three CD4 naive, three CD4 memory, two CD8 naive and one CD8 memory plate to each donor. Study outcomes and limitations: Naive subsets tended to show greater estimated richness than memory subsets.

V lost 4 bases to trimming and J lost 2 bases, with 10 bases between them. The CDR3 runs to 14 residues. Germline V CDR1 and CDR2: MGHDK, SYGVNS. With regard to this clone: Its antigen is currently unknown.

Subsets obtained from CD4+ cells comprised CD45RA+ naive and CD45RA-negative memory cells. For sorted subsets, roughly 210 ng DNA per replicate equaled about 27,000 T cell genomes. Only in-frame clones appear in the TCRdb table, and some are missing; sequencing was by immunoSEQ multiplex PCR. In the table there are more than 2,000,000 clones, 85% to 95% of which are singletons. J is TRBJ2-3 and V is TRBV25-1, with D possibly being TRBD1 (6 bases). Sequencing used naive CD4+ T cells from PBMCs. Documented subset: CD45RA+ positively selected. This receptor was identified in a man aged 18-30 years in good health. Some clones in this sample may be carry-over from other donors' samples. The CDR3 region is CASSGGTITDTQYF. The CDR3, as DNA: TGTGCCAGCAGTGGGGGGACAATCACAGATACGCAGTATTTT.